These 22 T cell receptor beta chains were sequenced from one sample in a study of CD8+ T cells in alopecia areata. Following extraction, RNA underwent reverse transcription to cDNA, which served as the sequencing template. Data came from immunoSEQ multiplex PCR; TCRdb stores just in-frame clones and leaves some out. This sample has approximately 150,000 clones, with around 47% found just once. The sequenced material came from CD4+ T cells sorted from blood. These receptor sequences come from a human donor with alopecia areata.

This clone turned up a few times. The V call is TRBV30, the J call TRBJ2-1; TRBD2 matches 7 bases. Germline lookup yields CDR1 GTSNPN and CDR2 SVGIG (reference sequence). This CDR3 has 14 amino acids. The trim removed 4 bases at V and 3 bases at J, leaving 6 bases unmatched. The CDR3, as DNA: TGTGCCTGGACCCGGGAGGCCAACTACAATGAGCAGTTCTTC. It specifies CAWTREANYNEQFF.

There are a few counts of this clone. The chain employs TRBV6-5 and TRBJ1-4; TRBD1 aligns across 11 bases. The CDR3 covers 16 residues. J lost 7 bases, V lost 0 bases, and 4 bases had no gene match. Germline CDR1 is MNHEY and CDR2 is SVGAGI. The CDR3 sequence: CASSYSIGTGGEKLFF. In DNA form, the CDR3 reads TGTGCCAGCAGTTACTCGATTGGGACAGGGGGTGAAAAACTGTTTTTT.

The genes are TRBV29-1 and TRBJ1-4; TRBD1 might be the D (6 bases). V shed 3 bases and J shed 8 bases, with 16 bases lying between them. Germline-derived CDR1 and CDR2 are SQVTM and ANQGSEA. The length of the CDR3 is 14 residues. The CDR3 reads CSVEPQGNQEKLFF. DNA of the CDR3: TGCAGCGTTGAGCCCCAGGGGAACCAGGAAAAACTGTTTTTT.

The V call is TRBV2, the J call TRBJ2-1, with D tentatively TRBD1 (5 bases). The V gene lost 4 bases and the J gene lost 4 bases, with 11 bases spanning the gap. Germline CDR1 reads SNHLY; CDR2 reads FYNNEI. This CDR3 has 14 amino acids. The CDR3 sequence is CASSGQQEYNEQFF. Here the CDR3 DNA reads TGTGCCAGCAGTGGTCAACAGGAATACAATGAGCAGTTCTTC.

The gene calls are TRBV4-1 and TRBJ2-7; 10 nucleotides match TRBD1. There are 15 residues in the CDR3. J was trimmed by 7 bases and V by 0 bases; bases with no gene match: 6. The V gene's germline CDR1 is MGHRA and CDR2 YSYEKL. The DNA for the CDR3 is TGCGCCAGCAGCCAAGAAGACAGGGGGCTCGGGGAGCAGTACTTC. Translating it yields CASSQEDRGLGEQYF.

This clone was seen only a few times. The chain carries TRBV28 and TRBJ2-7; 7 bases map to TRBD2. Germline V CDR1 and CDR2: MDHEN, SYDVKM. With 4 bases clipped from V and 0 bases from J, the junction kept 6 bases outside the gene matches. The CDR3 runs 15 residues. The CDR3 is CASSSSGTTSYEQYF. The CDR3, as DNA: TGTGCCAGCAGTTCTTCTGGGACTACCTCCTACGAGCAGTACTTC.

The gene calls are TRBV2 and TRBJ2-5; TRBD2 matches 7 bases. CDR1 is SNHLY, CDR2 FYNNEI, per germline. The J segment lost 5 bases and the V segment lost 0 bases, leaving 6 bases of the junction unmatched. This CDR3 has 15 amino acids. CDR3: CASSEAGGSMETQYF. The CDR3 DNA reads TGTGCCAGCAGTGAAGCTGGCGGGAGTATGGAGACCCAGTACTTC.

CDR3 residues: CASSFPGTRATLVKQYF. CDR3 DNA sequence: TGTGCCAGCAGTTTCCCCGGGACTAGAGCTACGCTCGTAAAGCAGTACTTC. This sequence joins TRBV28 and TRBJ2-7; 8 bases map to TRBD2. From germline, CDR1 is MDHEN and CDR2 SYDVKM. The length of the CDR3 is 17 residues. V shed 3 bases, J shed 8 bases, and the junction held 18 bases outside the gene matches.

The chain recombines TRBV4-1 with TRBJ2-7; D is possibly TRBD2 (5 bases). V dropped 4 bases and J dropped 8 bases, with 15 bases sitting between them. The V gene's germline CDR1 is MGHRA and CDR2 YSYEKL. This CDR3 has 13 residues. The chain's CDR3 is CASSRGVGEKQYF. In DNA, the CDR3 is TGCGCCAGCAGCCGAGGCGTTGGGGAGAAGCAGTACTTC.

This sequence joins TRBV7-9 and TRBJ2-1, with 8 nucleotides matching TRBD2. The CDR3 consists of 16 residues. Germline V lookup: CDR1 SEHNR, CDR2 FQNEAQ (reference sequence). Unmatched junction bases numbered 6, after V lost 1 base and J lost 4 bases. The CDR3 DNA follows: TGTGCCAGCAGCTTAGGGCCGGGGGGGAAGTACAATGAGCAGTTCTTC. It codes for CASSLGPGGKYNEQFF. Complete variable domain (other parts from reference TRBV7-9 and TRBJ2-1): DTGVSQNPRHKITKRGQNVTFRCDPISEHNRLYWYRQTLGQGPEFLTYFQNEAQLEKSRLLSDRFSAERPKGSFSTLEIQRTEQGDSAMYLCASSLGPGGKYNEQFFGPGTRLTVL.

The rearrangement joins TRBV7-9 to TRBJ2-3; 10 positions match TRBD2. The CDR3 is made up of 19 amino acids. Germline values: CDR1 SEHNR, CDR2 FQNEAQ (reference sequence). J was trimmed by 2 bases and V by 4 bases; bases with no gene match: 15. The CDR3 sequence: CASSSTSGDSLGVTDTQYF. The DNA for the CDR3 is TGTGCCAGCAGCTCAACTAGCGGGGATTCCCTTGGGGTCACAGATACGCAGTATTTT. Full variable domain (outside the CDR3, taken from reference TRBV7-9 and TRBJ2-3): DTGVSQNPRHKITKRGQNVTFRCDPISEHNRLYWYRQTLGQGPEFLTYFQNEAQLEKSRLLSDRFSAERPKGSFSTLEIQRTEQGDSAMYLCASSSTSGDSLGVTDTQYFGPGTRLTVL.

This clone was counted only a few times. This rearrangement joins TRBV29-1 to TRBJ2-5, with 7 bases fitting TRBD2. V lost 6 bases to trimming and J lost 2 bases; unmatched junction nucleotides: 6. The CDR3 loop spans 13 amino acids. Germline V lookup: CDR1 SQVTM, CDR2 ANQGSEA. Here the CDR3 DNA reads TGCAGCGTCGCGGGGAGGGTTCAAGAGACCCAGTACTTC. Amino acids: CSVAGRVQETQYF.

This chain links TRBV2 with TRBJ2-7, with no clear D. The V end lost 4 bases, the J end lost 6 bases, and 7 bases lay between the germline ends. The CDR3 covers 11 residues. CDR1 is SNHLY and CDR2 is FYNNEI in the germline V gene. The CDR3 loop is CASSGILEQYF. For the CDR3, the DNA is TGTGCCAGCAGTGGGATCCTCGAGCAGTACTTC.

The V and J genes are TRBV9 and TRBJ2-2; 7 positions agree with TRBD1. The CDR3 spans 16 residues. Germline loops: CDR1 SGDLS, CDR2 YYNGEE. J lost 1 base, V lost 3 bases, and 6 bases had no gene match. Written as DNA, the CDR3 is TGTGCCAGCAGCGCGCGACAGGGTTGGAACACCGGGGAGCTGTTTTTT. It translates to CASSARQGWNTGELFF.

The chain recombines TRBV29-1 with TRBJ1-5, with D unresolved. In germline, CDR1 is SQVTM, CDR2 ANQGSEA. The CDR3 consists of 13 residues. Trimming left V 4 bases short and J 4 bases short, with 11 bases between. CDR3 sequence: CSVGPGLNQPQHF. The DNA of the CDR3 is TGCAGCGTTGGGCCTGGGCTTAATCAGCCCCAGCATTTT.

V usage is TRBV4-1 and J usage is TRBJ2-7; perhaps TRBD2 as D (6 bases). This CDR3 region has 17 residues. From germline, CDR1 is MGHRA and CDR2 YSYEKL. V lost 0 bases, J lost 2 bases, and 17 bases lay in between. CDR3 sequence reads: CASSQDGGAGYPYEQYF. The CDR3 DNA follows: TGCGCCAGCAGCCAAGATGGCGGGGCGGGATACCCCTACGAGCAGTACTTC.

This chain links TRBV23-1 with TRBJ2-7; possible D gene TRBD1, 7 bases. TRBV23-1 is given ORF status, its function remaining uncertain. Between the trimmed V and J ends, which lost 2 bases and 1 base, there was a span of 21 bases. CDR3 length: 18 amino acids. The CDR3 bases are TGCGCCAGCAGTCAAAATTGGGGGGACAGAAAAAGGTCCTACGAGCAGTACTTC. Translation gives CASSQNWGDRKRSYEQYF.

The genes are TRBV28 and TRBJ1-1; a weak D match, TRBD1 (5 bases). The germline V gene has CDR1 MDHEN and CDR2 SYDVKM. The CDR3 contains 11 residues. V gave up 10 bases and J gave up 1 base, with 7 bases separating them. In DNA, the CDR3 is TGTGCCACAGGGCCGAACACTGAAGCTTTCTTT. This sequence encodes CATGPNTEAFF. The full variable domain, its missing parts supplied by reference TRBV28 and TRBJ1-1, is DVKVTQSSRYLVKRTGEKVFLECVQDMDHENMFWYRQDPGLGLRLIYFSYDVKMKEKGDIPEGYSVSREKKERFSLILESASTNQTSMYLCATGPNTEAFFGQGTRLTVV.

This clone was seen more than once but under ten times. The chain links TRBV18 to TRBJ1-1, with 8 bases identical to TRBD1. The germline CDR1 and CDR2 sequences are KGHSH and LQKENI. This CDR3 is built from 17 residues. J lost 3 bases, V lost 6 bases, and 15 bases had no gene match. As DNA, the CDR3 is TGTGCCAGCTCCCGGGACAGGAATCCAATGGCAGACACTGAAGCTTTCTTT. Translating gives CASSRDRNPMADTEAFF.

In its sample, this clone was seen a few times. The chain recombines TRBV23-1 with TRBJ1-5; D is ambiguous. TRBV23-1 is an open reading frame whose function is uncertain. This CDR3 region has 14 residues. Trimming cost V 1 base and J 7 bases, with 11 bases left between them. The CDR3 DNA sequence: TGCGCCAGCAGTCAATGGAGCCGCAGACAGCCCCAGCATTTT. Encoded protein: CASSQWSRRQPQHF.

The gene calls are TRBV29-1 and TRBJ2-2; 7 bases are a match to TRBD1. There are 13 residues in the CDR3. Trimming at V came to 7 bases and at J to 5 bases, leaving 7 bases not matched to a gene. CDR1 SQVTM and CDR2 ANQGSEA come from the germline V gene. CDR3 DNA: TGCAGCGCAGGACAGGAGGTGACCGGGGAGCTGTTTTTT. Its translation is CSAGQEVTGELFF.

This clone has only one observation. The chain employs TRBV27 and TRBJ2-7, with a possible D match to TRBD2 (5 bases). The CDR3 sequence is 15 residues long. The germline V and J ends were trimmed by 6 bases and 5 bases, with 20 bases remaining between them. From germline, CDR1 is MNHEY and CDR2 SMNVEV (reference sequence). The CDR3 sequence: CASSPPRPARDEQYF. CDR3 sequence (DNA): TGTGCCAGCAGCCCTCCCCGGCCAGCGAGGGACGAGCAGTACTTC.